This T cell receptor beta chain was found in a study of radiotherapy plus CTLA-4 blockade in lung cancer. General observations from the study: Per reports, early blood T cell clone dynamics, plus interferon-beta, forecast response most strongly. Once radiotherapy plus ipilimumab had been given, TCR clones derived from tumor expanded in blood.

Here immunoSEQ multiplex PCR was the method, and the copy in TCRdb shows in-frame clones only, minus some. Among 85,000 to 120,000 clones listed, more than 75% were seen once. In the case of this clone: The antigen is undetermined.

The CDR3 covers 13 residues. CDR1 MNHNY and CDR2 SVGAGI come from the germline V gene (reference sequence). The J segment lost 6 bases and the V segment lost 6 bases, leaving 3 bases of the junction unmatched. The specimen comprised peripheral blood, sampled from a patient treated with radiotherapy plus ipilimumab. The V gene is TRBV6-6, the J gene TRBJ2-2, with 8 bases matching TRBD1. The sequence was obtained from a human donor with non-small cell lung cancer that progressed on radiotherapy plus ipilimumab. Some clones in this sample may be carry-over from other donors' samples. The CDR3 region has the DNA TGTGCCAGCAGGGACAGGGCCCCCGGGGAGCTGTTTTTT. It codes for CASRDRAPGELFF.